A few counts support the clone carrying this T cell receptor beta chain. Its specificity is unknown. The record originates from a study of T cell repertoires in cytomegalovirus infection. Study-level background: Matching HLA type, along with CMV infection, was indicated by public TCR beta signatures.

Findings of the study overall: Public TCR beta family frequency separated CMV-and-HLA carriers, including in an independent cohort. CMV-specific TCR beta clonotypes restricted by HLA-C dominated the ex vivo response.

MiXCR, applied by TCRdb to the reads, yields one record per CDR3 protein. Of around 350,000 distinct CDR3 sequences in the sample, 18% were seen once. The sequence came from a human donor in good health (CMV status not recorded). Some clones in this sample may be carry-over from other donors' samples. The sequenced material came from PBMCs.

The CDR3 DNA reads as TGTGCCAGCAGCTTAGTTGACTTTACGCAGTATTTT. Its translation: CASSLVDFTQYF. The chain has TRBV11-2 and TRBJ2-3; the D is unclear. The V end was cut by 1 base, the J end by 8 bases, with 7 bases between. The CDR3 extends over 12 amino acids. Germline loops: CDR1 SGHAT, CDR2 FQNNGV.